The source of this T cell receptor beta chain is a study of T-cell memory formation after mild COVID-19 (dated by TCRdb to the early 2020s). In terms of the full investigation: TCR sequence clusters from the two donors were largely donor specific. In a couple of donors, T-cell clones that expanded and contracted after mild COVID-19 were tracked by sequencing TCRalpha and TCRbeta repertoires over time. Two young, previously healthy adult volunteers made up the cohort, one male and one female.

From a lookup of the germline V gene, CDR1 and CDR2 are KGHSH and LQKENI. V is shortened by 8 bases, J by 0 bases, and the region joining them spans 10 bases. CDR3 length: 14 amino acids, cysteine to phenylalanine. Solely the CDR3 DNA is kept, with 42 bases framed from the first base. Ficoll-Paque density gradient centrifugation was the method used to isolate PBMCs. Of note for this clonotype: There is no known antigen for this receptor. Per-nucleotide qualities are absent, and no much larger clonotype sits a single base away.

Reads for this sample came from an Illumina NovaSeq 6000. TCRalpha and TCRbeta cDNA libraries were built by 5'RACE with constant-segment primers, adding sample barcodes and unique molecular identifiers. Trizol reagent was used to extract RNA from every sample. The libraries were amplified in two PCR steps, and the second step added a second sample barcode and Illumina TruSeq adapters. Libraries were sequenced on an Illumina NovaSeq with 2 x 150 bp paired-end reads. Concerning the study's data processing: With migec v1.2.7, reads were demultiplexed and then collapsed into UMI-guided consensus sequences. With mixcr v2.1.11, UMI consensuses were aligned to TRA and TRB V and J templates and assembled into clonotypes. A clonotype was counted as expanded or contracted only when both edgeR and NoisET called the clonotype significant, with the noise models trained on biological replicates. edgeR calls used a false discovery rate-adjusted p below 0.01 and a log2 fold-change threshold of 1. PCA with hierarchical clustering of max-normalized trajectories of the 1000 most abundant clonotypes was used as exploratory dynamics analysis. Separately sequenced CD4+ and CD8+ repertoires were used to assign a CD4 or CD8 phenotype to each responding clone. Starting from the raw public reads, TCRdb applied fastp trimming at Q25, assembled clones with MiXCR and retained in-frame beta chains. When rows share a CDR3 protein, they turn into one entry using the most common DNA and genes. These V and J calls are TCRdb output, not the study's own analysis. The sample profile shows 470,000 or so distinct CDR3 sequences; 18% of them were found once. The ten largest clones take up roughly an eighth of the sample.

Study-wide findings and limitations: Some responding clones were detected in pre-infection memory, which suggested that pre-existing cross-reactive memory T cells had joined the SARS-CoV-2 response. SARS-CoV-2 specificity was not confirmed for the second-wave clones peaking on day 37. Contracting CD4+ clones were located mainly in the CM and EM memory subsets, whereas CD8+ clones were found to be enriched in EMRA. From day 15 to 85, contracting clones showed balanced CD4/CD8 phenotypes, whereas a second wave of clones that expanded from day 15 to 37 leaned towards CD4+. Only a couple of mild cases were covered by the study, and larger cohorts that include severe cases with pre-infection samples were considered necessary.

What was sequenced was PBMCs or a T cell subset sorted from them (not recorded which). This chain is built from TRBV18 and TRBJ2-2, with TRBD1 as a weak D call on 5 bases. This clonotype was sampled from an adult woman who had mild COVID-19 (a few samples of this study predate the infection). The sample titles of this study are shuffled in the database, so cell type and time point are left out; the donor was told from shared clones. CDR3 sequence: CASQGDTNTGELFF. At the DNA level, the sequence is TGTGCCAGCCAAGGGGATACGAACACCGGGGAGCTGTTTTTT.